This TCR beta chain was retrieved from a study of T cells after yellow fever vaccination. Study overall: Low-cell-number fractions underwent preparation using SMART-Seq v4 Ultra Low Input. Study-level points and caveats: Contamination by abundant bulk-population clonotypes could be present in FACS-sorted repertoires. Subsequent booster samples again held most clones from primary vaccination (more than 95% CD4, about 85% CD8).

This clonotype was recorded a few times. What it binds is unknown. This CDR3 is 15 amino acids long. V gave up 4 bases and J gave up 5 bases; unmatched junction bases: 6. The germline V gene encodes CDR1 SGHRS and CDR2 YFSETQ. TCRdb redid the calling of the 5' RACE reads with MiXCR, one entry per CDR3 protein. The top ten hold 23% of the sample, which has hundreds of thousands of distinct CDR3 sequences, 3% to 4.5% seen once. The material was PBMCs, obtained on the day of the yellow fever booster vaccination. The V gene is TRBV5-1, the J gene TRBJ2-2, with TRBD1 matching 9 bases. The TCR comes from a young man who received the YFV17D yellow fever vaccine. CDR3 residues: CASSRLGQGTGELFF. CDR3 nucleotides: TGCGCCAGCAGCCGCCTGGGACAGGGAACCGGGGAGCTGTTTTTT.